The 30 T cell receptor beta chains below come from one sample, sequenced in a study of neurological immune-mediated disorders. TCRdb re-called the 5' RACE reads through MiXCR, storing one row per CDR3 protein. This table holds tens of thousands of distinct CDR3 sequences, about 13% found once. Described time point: longitudinal time-point 1 (baseline). Sequenced: PBMCs. Source of these receptors: a female donor with HTLV-1-associated myelopathy (HAM/TSP).

This clonotype came up many times. This chain joins TRBV5-1 and TRBJ2-1; possible D gene TRBD1, 7 bases. CDR1 is SGHRS and CDR2 is YFSETQ in the germline V gene. Between the trimmed V and J ends, which lost 0 bases and 7 bases, there was a span of 17 bases. The CDR3 runs 16 residues. The CDR3 protein is CASSLVGGGGFNEQFF. DNA for the CDR3: TGCGCCAGCAGCTTGGTTGGAGGGGGCGGTTTTAATGAGCAGTTCTTC.

This clonotype was picked up many times. The rearrangement joins TRBV28 to TRBJ1-5, with D possibly being TRBD1 (5 bases). Germline lookup yields CDR1 MDHEN and CDR2 SYDVKM. The CDR3 covers 16 residues. Trimming left V 2 bases short and J 2 bases short, with 13 bases between. The CDR3 nucleotides are TGTGCCAGCAGTTTAGCGAGGGGACGGGGCAATCAGCCCCAGCATTTT. Translated: CASSLARGRGNQPQHF.

This clonotype showed up many times. The chain recombines TRBV20-1 with TRBJ2-5, with no clear D. Germline V gene data show CDR1 as DFQATT and CDR2 as SNEGSKA (reference sequence). The CDR3 is 13 amino acids. Trimming removed 2 bases at V and 2 bases at J, with 9 bases between. The CDR3 nucleotides are TGCAGTGCTAGAAGGCTGCATCAAGAGACCCAGTACTTC. Encoded protein: CSARRLHQETQYF.

This clonotype was counted at least ten times. The CDR3 here is CASSYLQGATYEQYF. CDR3 nucleotide sequence: TGTGCCAGCAGCTACTTACAGGGGGCAACCTACGAGCAGTACTTC. The rearrangement joins TRBV11-2 to TRBJ2-7; TRBD1 matches at 9 bases. Germline trimming cut 4 bases from V and 2 bases from J; bases unmatched to any gene: 6. This CDR3 comprises 15 residues. From germline, CDR1 is SGHAT and CDR2 FQNNGV.

This clonotype appeared a few times. This chain uses TRBV7-2 with TRBJ2-3, with 9 nucleotides matching TRBD2. Germline assignment: CDR1 SGHTA and CDR2 FQGNSA. The CDR3 is 17 amino acids. Trimming at V came to 4 bases and at J to 3 bases, leaving 11 bases not matched to a gene. This CDR3 reads CASSSVWGAGGTDTQYF. CDR3 in DNA: TGTGCCAGCAGCTCCGTTTGGGGAGCGGGGGGTACAGATACGCAGTATTTT.

The table lists this clonotype with a few counts. V is TRBV18 and J is TRBJ1-1; the D is unclear. The CDR3 sequence is 13 residues long. Trimming cost V 7 bases and J 8 bases, with 17 bases left between them. The V gene's germline CDR1 is KGHSH and CDR2 LQKENI. The CDR3 here is CASCRRLGEEAFF. The CDR3 bases are TGTGCCAGCTGCCGACGTCTGGGCGAGGAAGCTTTCTTT.

About this clonotype: A read error may explain this, as a much larger clone is one base away. The genes are TRBV14 and TRBJ2-1, with TRBD1 identical over 7 bases. J lost 5 bases, V lost 7 bases, and 8 bases had no gene match. The CDR3 is made up of 14 amino acids. Looked up from germline, CDR1 is SGHDN and CDR2 is FVKESK. The CDR3 bases are TGTGCCAGCATCCGGGACAGATCTAACAATGAGCAGTTCTTC. This translates into CASIRDRSNNEQFF.

The table lists this clonotype with many counts. The genes are TRBV7-9 and TRBJ1-1; 7 nucleotides match TRBD1. CDR3 length: 11 amino acids. Trimming removed 5 bases from V and 11 bases from J; junction bases left unmatched: 5. Germline CDR1 reads SEHNR; CDR2 reads FQNEAQ (reference sequence). Here the CDR3 DNA reads TGTGCCAGCAGCAGAGACAGGGTTGCTTTCTTT. Its translation: CASSRDRVAFF.

This clonotype was detected ten times or more. This CDR3 reads CASSLRGASYTF. As DNA, the CDR3 is TGCGCCAGCAGCTTGAGGGGGGCCTCCTACACCTTC. This rearrangement joins TRBV5-1 to TRBJ1-2, with a weak D call TRBD1 (6 bases). The V end lost 1 base, the J end lost 10 bases, and 11 bases lay between the germline ends. Germline-derived CDR1 and CDR2 are SGHRS and YFSETQ. The CDR3 has 12 residues.

This clonotype was counted many times. The rearrangement links TRBV5-1 to TRBJ1-3, with D tentatively TRBD1 (5 bases). V lost 0 bases, J lost 1 base, and 11 bases lay in between. CDR1 is SGHRS and CDR2 is YFSETQ in the germline V gene. The CDR3 runs to 16 residues. In DNA form, the CDR3 reads TGCGCCAGCAGCTTGGTTATGGGGCATTCTGGAAACACCATATATTTT. Translating gives CASSLVMGHSGNTIYF. Full variable domain (outside the CDR3, taken from reference TRBV5-1 and TRBJ1-3): KAGVTQTPRYLIKTRGQQVTLSCSPISGHRSVSWYQQTPGQGLQFLFEYFSETQRNKGNFPGRFSGRQFSNSRSEMNVSTLELGDSALYLCASSLVMGHSGNTIYFGEGSWLTVV.

V and J are TRBV10-3 and TRBJ2-1; the D is unclear. Germline values: CDR1 ENHRY, CDR2 SYGVKD. This CDR3 has 12 amino acids. This chain's CDR3 is CSVQPDRAQQFF. Written as DNA, the CDR3 is TGTTCTGTCCAACCCGACCGGGCCCAGCAGTTCTTC.

In this sample, this clonotype turned up a few times. The rearrangement uses TRBV3-1 and TRBJ1-1, with D perhaps TRBD1 (6 bases). Trimming cost V 4 bases and J 10 bases, with 16 bases left between them. This CDR3 is built from 13 residues. Germline V gene data show CDR1 as LGHDT and CDR2 as YNNKEL (reference sequence). The DNA for the CDR3 is TGTGCCAGCAGCCTACAGGGTGGGGGGCCAGCTTTCTTT. This sequence encodes CASSLQGGGPAFF.

This clonotype was seen many times. The CDR3 loop is CASRRGSGDTQYF. In DNA, the CDR3 is TGCGCCAGCAGAAGGGGGTCAGGGGATACGCAGTATTTT. This chain connects TRBV5-1 to TRBJ2-3, with a tentative D call TRBD1 (6 bases). Looked up from germline, CDR1 is SGHRS and CDR2 is YFSETQ. This CDR3 is 13 amino acids long. Trimming took 5 bases from V and 6 from J, leaving 13 bases between them.

This clonotype has a count of ten or more. V usage is TRBV6-5 and J usage is TRBJ2-3, with unresolved D. In germline, CDR1 is MNHEY, CDR2 SVGAGI. The length of the CDR3 is 15 residues. V was clipped by 11 bases and J by 0 bases, with 18 bases between them. CDR3 sequence reads: CASSPMPASTDTQYF. The CDR3 nucleotides are TGTGCCTCCTCCCCCATGCCGGCTAGCACAGATACGCAGTATTTT.

This sequence joins TRBV12-3 or TRBV12-4 and TRBJ2-5; D possibly uses TRBD1 or TRBD2 (5 bases each). Trimming pared 5 bases from V and 2 bases from J, leaving 12 bases between. The CDR3 runs 14 residues. For the CDR3, the DNA is TGTGCCAGCAGTCTAACGGGACGGCAAGAGACCCAGTACTTC. Protein sequence: CASSLTGRQETQYF.

This clonotype was detected ten times or more. The chain uses TRBV5-6 and TRBJ2-6; D might be TRBD1 or TRBD2, each matching 6 bases. The length of the CDR3 is 19 residues. In germline, CDR1 is SGHDT, CDR2 YYEEEE. V lost 4 bases to trimming and J lost 4 bases, with 24 bases between them. CDR3 coding DNA: TGTGCCAGCAGCACGGGGGCTGGACACTTCTCTTCGGGGGCCAACGTCCTGACTTTC. Its protein is CASSTGAGHFSSGANVLTF.

This clonotype appeared many times. A read error may account for a junction end that differs from germline. This chain connects TRBV15 to TRBJ2-3, with D unresolved. There are 17 residues in the CDR3. Germline CDR1 reads LNHNV; CDR2 reads YYDKDF (reference sequence). Here the CDR3 DNA reads TGTGCTACCAGCAGGAAGGACGGACGGGCCGACGAAGATACGCAGTATTTT. It is translated as CATSRKDGRADEDTQYF. The full variable domain, with the rest looked up from reference TRBV15 and TRBJ2-3, is DAMVIQNPRYQVTQFGKPVTLSCSQTLNHNVMYWYQQKSSQAPKLLFHYYDKDFNNEADTPDNFQSRRPNTSFCFLDIRSPGLGDTAMYLCATSRKDGRADEDTQYFGPGTRLTVL.

Note on this clonotype: An end of the junction does not agree with germline; a read error may underlie this. The chain is built from TRBV5-1 and TRBJ2-5; a weak D match, TRBD1 (6 bases). The CDR3 extends over 14 amino acids. The germline gives CDR1 SGHRS, CDR2 YFSETQ. The CDR3 reads CASSLRQDQENQYF. CDR3 in DNA: TGCGCCAGCAGCCTGCGACAGGATCAAGAGAACCAGTACTTC. Drawing the rest from reference TRBV5-1 and TRBJ2-5, the complete variable domain is KAGVTQTPRYLIKTRGQQVTLSCSPISGHRSVSWYQQTPGQGLQFLFEYFSETQRNKGNFPGRFSGRQFSNSRSEMNVSTLELGDSALYLCASSLRQDQENQYFGPGTRLLVL.

This clonotype was seen a few times. V and J are TRBV5-1 and TRBJ2-7, with D unclear. V gave up 2 bases and J gave up 2 bases, with 17 bases separating them. This CDR3 region has 16 residues. CDR1 SGHRS and CDR2 YFSETQ come from the germline V gene. CDR3 amino acids: CASSFGPMLGTYEQYF. CDR3 sequence (DNA): TGCGCCAGCAGCTTTGGGCCGATGCTGGGGACCTACGAGCAGTACTTC. Full variable domain (remainder filled in from reference TRBV5-1 and TRBJ2-7): KAGVTQTPRYLIKTRGQQVTLSCSPISGHRSVSWYQQTPGQGLQFLFEYFSETQRNKGNFPGRFSGRQFSNSRSEMNVSTLELGDSALYLCASSFGPMLGTYEQYFGPGTRLTVT.

This clonotype was recorded at least ten times. The chain combines TRBV6-1 with TRBJ1-2; D remains ambiguous. Deletions cut 6 bases from V and 1 base from J, with 15 bases between. The CDR3 is made up of 15 amino acids. Germline CDR1 is MNHNS and CDR2 is SASEGT. The CDR3 region has the DNA TGTGCCAGCAGAACCACTGCGTCTAGTAACTATGGCTACACCTTC. Translating gives CASRTTASSNYGYTF.

This clonotype was picked up many times. V and J are TRBV5-4 and TRBJ2-7; D gene unclear. Looked up from germline, CDR1 is SGHNT and CDR2 is YYREEE (reference sequence). Deletions cut 2 bases from V and 5 bases from J, with 8 bases between. CDR3 length: 12 residues. The CDR3 DNA is TGTGCCAGCAGCTTTTACCGGGACGAGCAGTACTTC. This gives the protein CASSFYRDEQYF. The full variable domain, completed using reference TRBV5-4 and TRBJ2-7, is ETGVTQSPTHLIKTRGQQVTLRCSSQSGHNTVSWYQQALGQGPQFIFQYYREEENGRGNFPPRFSGLQFPNYSSELNVNALELDDSALYLCASSFYRDEQYFGPGTRLTVT.

This clonotype has a count of ten or more. The chain links TRBV7-2 to TRBJ2-4, with 9 bases identical to TRBD1. This CDR3 has 14 residues. V shed 3 bases and J 7 bases; nucleotides not matched to a gene: 4. From germline, CDR1 is SGHTA and CDR2 FQGNSA. The CDR3 DNA is TGTGCCAGCAGCTTTGACGGGACAGGGAACATTCAGTACTTC. Translation: CASSFDGTGNIQYF. The full variable domain, completed using reference TRBV7-2 and TRBJ2-4, is GAGVSQSPSNKVTEKGKDVELRCDPISGHTALYWYRQSLGQGLEFLIYFQGNSAPDKSGLPSDRFSAERTGGSVSTLTIQRTQQEDSAVYLCASSFDGTGNIQYFGAGTRLSVL.

This clonotype came up a few times. V gene TRBV7-2 combines with J gene TRBJ2-6; D not certain. There are 20 residues in the CDR3. CDR1 is SGHTA, CDR2 FQGNSA, per germline. Trimming took 5 bases from V and 0 from J, leaving 23 bases between them. For the CDR3, the DNA is TGTGCCAGCAGCCCCCGCCCTGGGAAGACCCAAGCCTCTGGGGCCAACGTCCTGACTTTC. Translated, it gives CASSPRPGKTQASGANVLTF.

This clonotype was recorded only once. This chain links TRBV7-2 with TRBJ1-5; a possible D gene is TRBD1 (6 bases). The CDR3 loop spans 15 amino acids. Germline-derived CDR1 and CDR2 are SGHTA and FQGNSA. Trimming shortened V by 5 bases and J by 1 base, and 12 bases separated the two germline ends. In DNA form, the CDR3 reads TGTGCCAGCAGCGGTAACAGGGTGAGCAATCAGCCCCAGCATTTT. It codes for CASSGNRVSNQPQHF.

This clonotype was observed many times. CDR3 region: CASSPPTGPVGTDTQYF. The CDR3, as DNA: TGTGCCAGCTCCCCCCCCACCGGGCCCGTTGGGACAGATACGCAGTATTTT. The V gene is TRBV9, the J gene TRBJ2-3; D remains unclear. Germline CDR1 is SGDLS and CDR2 is YYNGEE. This CDR3 has 17 amino acids. V dropped 7 bases and J dropped 3 bases, with 24 bases sitting between them.

This clonotype was seen repeatedly, ten times or more. The chain links TRBV20-1 to TRBJ1-2; 7 bases match TRBD1. The germline CDR1 and CDR2 sequences are DFQATT and SNEGSKA (reference sequence). Trimming at V came to 0 bases and at J to 7 bases, leaving 8 bases not matched to a gene. CDR3 length equals 14 residues. CDR3 coding DNA: TGCAGTGCTAGAGATAGGTCCAGGGGGATTGGCTACACCTTC. As protein: CSARDRSRGIGYTF.

The chain joins TRBV7-9 to TRBJ2-4, with 9 bases fitting TRBD2. Germline loops: CDR1 SEHNR, CDR2 FQNEAQ (reference sequence). J was trimmed by 3 bases and V by 1 base; bases with no gene match: 4. This CDR3 spans 16 amino acids. The CDR3 DNA sequence: TGTGCCAGCAGCTTAGTAGCGGGGGCGGTCAAAAACATTCAGTACTTC. This translates into CASSLVAGAVKNIQYF. The variable domain in full, completed from reference TRBV7-9 and TRBJ2-4, reads DTGVSQNPRHKITKRGQNVTFRCDPISEHNRLYWYRQTLGQGPEFLTYFQNEAQLEKSRLLSDRFSAERPKGSFSTLEIQRTEQGDSAMYLCASSLVAGAVKNIQYFGAGTRLSVL.

This clonotype was recorded at least ten times. The chain uses TRBV5-1 and TRBJ2-2; D possibly corresponds to TRBD2 (6 bases). Germline V lookup: CDR1 SGHRS, CDR2 YFSETQ. CDR3 size: 13 residues. Trimming removed 3 bases from V and 6 bases from J, with 9 bases in between. The CDR3 DNA reads TGCGCCAGCAGCTGGGACTCCTCCGGGGAGCTGTTTTTT. Its translation is CASSWDSSGELFF.

This clonotype was seen more than once but under ten times. The rearrangement links TRBV6-5 to TRBJ2-3; 10 nucleotides align to TRBD2. This CDR3 spans 18 amino acids. V lost 0 bases to trimming and J lost 1 base; unmatched junction nucleotides: 7. Germline V gives CDR1 MNHEY, CDR2 SVGAGI. In DNA, the CDR3 is TGTGCCAGCAGTTACTCGATGTGGACTAGCGGACGCACAGATACGCAGTATTTT. Translation gives CASSYSMWTSGRTDTQYF.

This clonotype has at least ten counts. This sequence joins TRBV20-1 and TRBJ1-5; TRBD1 agrees at 7 bases. Trimming took 6 bases from V and 1 from J; bases not matched to a gene: 3. Per germline, CDR1 DFQATT and CDR2 SNEGSKA (reference sequence). The CDR3 runs 13 residues. As DNA, the CDR3 is TGCAGTGCGCCGACAGGGAGCAATCAGCCCCAGCATTTT. Its translation is CSAPTGSNQPQHF.